This paragraph reports one T cell receptor (beta chain). Its cognate antigen is unknown. From the 5' RACE reads, TCRdb called clonotypes with MiXCR, one entry per CDR3 protein. The data show approximately 470,000 distinct CDR3 sequences, about 14% seen once. This sample is drawn from a study of identical twins. Study-level findings and limits: The study drew conclusions from cross-sectional statistical analysis, not from following the same donors. Among beta out-of-frame sequences, excess sharing between twins appeared weaker.

Germline V gene lookup returns CDR1 SGHRS and CDR2 YFSETQ. V trimming: 5 bases; J trimming: 5 bases; junction bases outside the gene matches: 10. CDR3 length equals 16 residues. The sample also formed part of further work on yellow fever vaccine responses in identical twins.

The sequence came from a woman between 18 and 29 years old in good health. The sequencing input was CD4+ T cells sorted from blood. The V gene is TRBV5-1, the J gene TRBJ2-2; TRBD1 matches 9 bases. The DNA for the CDR3 is TGCGCCAGCAGGAAGGACAGGGGCATTTTAACCGGGGAGCTGTTTTTT. It codes for CASRKDRGILTGELFF.